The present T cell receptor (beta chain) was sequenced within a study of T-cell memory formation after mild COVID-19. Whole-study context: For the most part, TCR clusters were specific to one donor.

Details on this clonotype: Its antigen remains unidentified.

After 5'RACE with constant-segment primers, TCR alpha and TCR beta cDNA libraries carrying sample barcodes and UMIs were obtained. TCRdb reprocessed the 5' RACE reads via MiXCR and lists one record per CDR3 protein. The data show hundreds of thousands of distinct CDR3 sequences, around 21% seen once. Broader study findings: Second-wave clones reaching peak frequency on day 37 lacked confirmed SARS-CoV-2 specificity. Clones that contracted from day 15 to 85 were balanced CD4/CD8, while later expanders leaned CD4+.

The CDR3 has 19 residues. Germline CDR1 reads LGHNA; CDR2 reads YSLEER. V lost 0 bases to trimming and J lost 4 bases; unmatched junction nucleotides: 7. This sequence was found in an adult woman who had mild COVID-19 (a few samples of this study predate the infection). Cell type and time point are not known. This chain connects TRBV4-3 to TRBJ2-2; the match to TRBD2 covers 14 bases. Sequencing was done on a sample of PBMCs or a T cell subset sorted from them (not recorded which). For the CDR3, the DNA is TGCGCCAGCAGCCAAGAAGGGACTAGCGGGAGTGTTGGCACCGGGGAGCTGTTTTTT. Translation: CASSQEGTSGSVGTGELFF.